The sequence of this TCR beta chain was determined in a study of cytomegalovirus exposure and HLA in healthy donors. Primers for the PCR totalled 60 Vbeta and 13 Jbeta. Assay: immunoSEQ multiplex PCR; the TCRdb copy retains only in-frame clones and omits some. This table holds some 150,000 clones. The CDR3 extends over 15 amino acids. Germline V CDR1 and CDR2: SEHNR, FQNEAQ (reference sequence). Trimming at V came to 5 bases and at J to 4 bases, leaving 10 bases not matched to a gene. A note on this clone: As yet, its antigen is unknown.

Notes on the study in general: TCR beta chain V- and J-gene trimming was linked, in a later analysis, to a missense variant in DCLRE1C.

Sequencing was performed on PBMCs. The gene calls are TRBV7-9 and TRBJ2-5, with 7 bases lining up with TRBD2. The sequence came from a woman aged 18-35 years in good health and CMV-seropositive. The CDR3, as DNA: TGTGCCAGCAGCCAGGGTCCAGGGAGGGGAGAGACCCAGTACTTC. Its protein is CASSQGPGRGETQYF.